The next 4 T cell receptor beta chains were all read from a single sample in a study of blood T cell repertoires in COVID-19. Libraries were prepared by immunoSEQ multiplex PCR; TCRdb keeps only in-frame clonotypes and omits some of them. The sample gives about 140,000 clones, about 87% of which show up once; approximately 9.9% is in the top ten. Sequencing was performed on peripheral blood. All receptors derive from a woman older than 75 with acute or convalescent COVID-19.

This chain connects TRBV7-3 to TRBJ2-7; 8 positions match TRBD1. The CDR3 length is 15 residues. V was clipped by 5 bases and J by 0 bases; unmatched bases: 6. In germline, CDR1 is SGHTA, CDR2 FQGTGA. CDR3 bases: TGTGCCAGCAGCCCAGGGGGCGGTTTCTCCTACGAGCAGTACTTC. Protein product: CASSPGGGFSYEQYF.

CDR3 bases: TGTGCCAGCAGTACAGGGGTCCCCTACGAGCAGTACTTC. Its translation: CASSTGVPYEQYF. This chain uses TRBV28 with TRBJ2-7, with TRBD1 matching 7 bases. The V segment lost 5 bases and the J segment 2 bases; nucleotides outside the gene matches: 3. CDR3 length: 13 residues. CDR1 and CDR2 from the germline V gene are MDHEN and SYDVKM.

The chain links TRBV28 to TRBJ1-1; D is perhaps TRBD1 (6 bases). The CDR3 spans 15 residues. Per the germline V gene, CDR1 is MDHEN and CDR2 is SYDVKM. V shed 0 bases and J shed 1 base, with 9 bases lying between them. CDR3 region: CASSLWGGGNTEAFF. Written as DNA, the CDR3 is TGTGCCAGCAGTTTATGGGGAGGGGGGAACACTGAAGCTTTCTTT.

The sample holds one count of this clone. The V and J genes are TRBV12-5 and TRBJ1-1, with TRBD1 matching over 10 bases. The CDR3 runs to 12 residues. CDR1 is LGHNT, CDR2 FRNRAP, per germline. V shed 9 bases, J shed 11 bases, and the junction held 9 bases outside the gene matches. This CDR3 is CASLGQGDEAFF. Here the CDR3 DNA reads TGTGCTAGCCTTGGACAGGGGGACGAGGCTTTCTTT.